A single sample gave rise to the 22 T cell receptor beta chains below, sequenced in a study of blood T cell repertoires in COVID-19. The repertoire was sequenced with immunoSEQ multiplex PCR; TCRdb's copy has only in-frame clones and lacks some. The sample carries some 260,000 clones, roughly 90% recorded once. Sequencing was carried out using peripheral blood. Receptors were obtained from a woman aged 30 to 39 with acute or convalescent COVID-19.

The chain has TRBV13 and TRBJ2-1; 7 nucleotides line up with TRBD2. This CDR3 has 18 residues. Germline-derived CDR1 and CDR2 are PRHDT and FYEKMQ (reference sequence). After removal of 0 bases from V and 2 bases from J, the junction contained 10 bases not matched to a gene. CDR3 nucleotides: TGTGCCAGCAGCTTAGGAGGCGGGAGTTTTTGGACCTACAATGAGCAGTTCTTC. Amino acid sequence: CASSLGGGSFWTYNEQFF.

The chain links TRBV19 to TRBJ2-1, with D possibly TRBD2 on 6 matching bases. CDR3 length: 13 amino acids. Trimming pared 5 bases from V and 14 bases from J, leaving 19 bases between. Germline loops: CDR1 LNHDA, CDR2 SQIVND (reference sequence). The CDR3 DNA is TGTGCCAGTAGTTATACTAGCCCAGTAGAAAAGTTCTTC. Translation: CASSYTSPVEKFF.

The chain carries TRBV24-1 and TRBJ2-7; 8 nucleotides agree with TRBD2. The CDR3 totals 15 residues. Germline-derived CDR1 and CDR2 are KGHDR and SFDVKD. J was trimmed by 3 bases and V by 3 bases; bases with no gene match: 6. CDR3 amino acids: CATSDALADDYEQYF. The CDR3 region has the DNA TGTGCCACCAGTGATGCACTAGCGGATGACTACGAGCAGTACTTC.

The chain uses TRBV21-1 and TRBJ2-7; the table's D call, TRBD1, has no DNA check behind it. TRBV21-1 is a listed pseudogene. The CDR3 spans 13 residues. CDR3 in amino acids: CASRLARDYEQYF. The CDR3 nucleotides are TGTGCCAGCAGACTTGCCAGGGACTACGAGCAGTACTTC.

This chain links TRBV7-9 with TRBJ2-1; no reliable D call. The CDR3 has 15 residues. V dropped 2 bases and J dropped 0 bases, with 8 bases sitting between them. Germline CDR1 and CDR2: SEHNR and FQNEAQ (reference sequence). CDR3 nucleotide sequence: TGTGCCAGCAGCTTAAGCCTGAGCTCCTACAATGAGCAGTTCTTC. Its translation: CASSLSLSSYNEQFF.

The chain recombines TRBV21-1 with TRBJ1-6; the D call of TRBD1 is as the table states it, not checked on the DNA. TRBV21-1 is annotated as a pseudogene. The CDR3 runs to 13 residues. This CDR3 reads CATPTGNNSPLHF. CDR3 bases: TGTGCCACCCCGACAGGGAATAATTCACCCCTCCACTTT.

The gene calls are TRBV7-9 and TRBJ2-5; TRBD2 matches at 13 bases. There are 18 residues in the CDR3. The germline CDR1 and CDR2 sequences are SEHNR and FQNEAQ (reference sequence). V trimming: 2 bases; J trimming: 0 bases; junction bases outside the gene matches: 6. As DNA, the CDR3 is TGTGCCAGCAGCTTAAGGTTGGGACTAGCGGGAAACCAAGAGACCCAGTACTTC. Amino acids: CASSLRLGLAGNQETQYF.

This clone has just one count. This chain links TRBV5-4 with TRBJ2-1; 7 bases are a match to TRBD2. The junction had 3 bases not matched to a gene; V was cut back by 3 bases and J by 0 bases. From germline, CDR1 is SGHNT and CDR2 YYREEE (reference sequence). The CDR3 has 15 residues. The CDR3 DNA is TGTGCCAGCAGCTCGGCGGGAGCCTCCTACAATGAGCAGTTCTTC. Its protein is CASSSAGASYNEQFF.

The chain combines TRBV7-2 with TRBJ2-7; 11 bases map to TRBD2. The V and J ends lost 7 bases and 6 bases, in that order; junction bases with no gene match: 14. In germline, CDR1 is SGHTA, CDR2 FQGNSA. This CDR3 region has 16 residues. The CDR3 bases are TGTGCCAGCACTCAAGTGGCTAGCGGGAGGTCCGGCGAGCAGTACTTC. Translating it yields CASTQVASGRSGEQYF.

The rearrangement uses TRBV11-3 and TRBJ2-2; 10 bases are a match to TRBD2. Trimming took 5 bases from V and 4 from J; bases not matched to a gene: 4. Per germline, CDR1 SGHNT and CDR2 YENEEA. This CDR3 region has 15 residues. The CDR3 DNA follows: TGTGCCAGCAGCCCGAGCGGGAGGGGCACCGGGGAGCTGTTTTTT. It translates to CASSPSGRGTGELFF. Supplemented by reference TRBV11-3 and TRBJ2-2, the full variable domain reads EAGVVQSPRYKIIEKKQPVAFWCNPISGHNTLYWYLQNLGQGPELLIRYENEEAVDDSQLPKDRFSAERLKGVDSTLKIQPAELGDSAVYLCASSPSGRGTGELFFGEGSRLTVL.

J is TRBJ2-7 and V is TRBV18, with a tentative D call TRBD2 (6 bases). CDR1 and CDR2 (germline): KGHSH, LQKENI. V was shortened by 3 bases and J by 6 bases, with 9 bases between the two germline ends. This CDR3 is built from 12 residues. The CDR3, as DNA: TGTGCCAGCTCACCGAATAGCGGCGAGCAGTACTTC. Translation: CASSPNSGEQYF.

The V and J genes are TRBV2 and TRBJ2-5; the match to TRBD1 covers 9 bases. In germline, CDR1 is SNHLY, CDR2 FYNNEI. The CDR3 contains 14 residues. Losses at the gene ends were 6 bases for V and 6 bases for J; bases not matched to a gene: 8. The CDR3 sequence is CASSKTGGSQTQYF. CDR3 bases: TGTGCCAGCAGCAAAACAGGGGGCTCCCAGACCCAGTACTTC.

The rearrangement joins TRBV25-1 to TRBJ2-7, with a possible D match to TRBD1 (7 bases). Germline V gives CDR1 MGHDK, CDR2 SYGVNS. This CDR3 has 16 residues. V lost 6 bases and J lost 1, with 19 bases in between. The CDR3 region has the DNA TGTGCCAGCAGAGCGCAGGGGGGCCTCGGATCCTACGAGCAGTACTTC. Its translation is CASRAQGGLGSYEQYF.

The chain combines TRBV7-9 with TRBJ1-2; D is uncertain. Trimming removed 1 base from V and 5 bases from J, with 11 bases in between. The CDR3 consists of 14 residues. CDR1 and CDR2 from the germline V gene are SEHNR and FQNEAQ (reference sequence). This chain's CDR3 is CASSLERNGYGYTF. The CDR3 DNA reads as TGTGCCAGCAGCTTAGAGCGGAATGGATATGGCTACACCTTC.

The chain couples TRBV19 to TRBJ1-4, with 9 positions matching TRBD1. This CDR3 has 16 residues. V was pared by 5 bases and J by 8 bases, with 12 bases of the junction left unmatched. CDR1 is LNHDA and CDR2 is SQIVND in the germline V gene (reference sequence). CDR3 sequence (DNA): TGTGCCAGTAGTCATTACAGGGGGCGGATTGGGGAAAAACTGTTTTTT. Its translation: CASSHYRGRIGEKLFF.

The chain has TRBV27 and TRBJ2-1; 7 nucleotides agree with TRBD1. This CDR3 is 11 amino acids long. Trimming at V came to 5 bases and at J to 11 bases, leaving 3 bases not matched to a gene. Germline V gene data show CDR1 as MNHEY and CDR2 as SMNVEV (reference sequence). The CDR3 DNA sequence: TGTGCCAGCAGTAGGACAGGCCAGCAGTTCTTC. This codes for CASSRTGQQFF.

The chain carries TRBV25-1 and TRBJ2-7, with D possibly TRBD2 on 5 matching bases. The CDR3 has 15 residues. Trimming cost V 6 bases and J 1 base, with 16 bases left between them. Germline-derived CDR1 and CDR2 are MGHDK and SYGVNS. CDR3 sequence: CASSDTGSGSYEQYF. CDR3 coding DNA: TGTGCCAGCAGCGACACGGGGTCGGGGTCCTACGAGCAGTACTTC.

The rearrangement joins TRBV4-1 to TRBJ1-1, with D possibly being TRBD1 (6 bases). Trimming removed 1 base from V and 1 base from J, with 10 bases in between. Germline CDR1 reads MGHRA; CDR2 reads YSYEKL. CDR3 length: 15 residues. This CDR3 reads CASSQGVTGNTEAFF. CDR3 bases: TGCGCCAGCAGCCAAGGAGTGACAGGGAACACTGAAGCTTTCTTT.

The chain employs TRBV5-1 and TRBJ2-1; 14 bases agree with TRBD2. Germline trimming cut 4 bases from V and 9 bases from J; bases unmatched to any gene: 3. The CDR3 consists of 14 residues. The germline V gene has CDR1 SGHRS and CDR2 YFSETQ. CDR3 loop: CASSGTSGSVEQFF. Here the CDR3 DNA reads TGCGCCAGCAGCGGGACTAGCGGGAGTGTTGAGCAGTTCTTC.

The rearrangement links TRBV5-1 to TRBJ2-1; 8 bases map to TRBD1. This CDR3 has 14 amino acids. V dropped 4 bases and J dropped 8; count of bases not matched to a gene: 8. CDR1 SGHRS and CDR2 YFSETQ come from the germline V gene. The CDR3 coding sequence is TGCGCCAGCAGCACAGGACAGGGAAGAGATGAGCAGTTCTTC. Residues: CASSTGQGRDEQFF.

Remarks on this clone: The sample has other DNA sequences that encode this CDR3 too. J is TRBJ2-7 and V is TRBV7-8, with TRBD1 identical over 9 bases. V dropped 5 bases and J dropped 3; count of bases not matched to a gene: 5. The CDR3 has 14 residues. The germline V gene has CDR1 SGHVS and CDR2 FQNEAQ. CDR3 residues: CASSAGTGSYEQYF. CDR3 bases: TGTGCCAGCAGCGCCGGGACAGGGAGCTACGAGCAGTACTTC.

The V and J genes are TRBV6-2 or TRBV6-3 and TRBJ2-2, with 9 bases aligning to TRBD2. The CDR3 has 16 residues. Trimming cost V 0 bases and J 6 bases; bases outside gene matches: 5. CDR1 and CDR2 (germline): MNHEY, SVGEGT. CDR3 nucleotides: TGTGCCAGCAGTTACTCGGCGGGAGGGCCAGCCGGGGAGCTGTTTTTT. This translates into CASSYSAGGPAGELFF.